These 4 T cell receptor beta chains originate from one sample sequenced in a study of cytomegalovirus exposure and HLA in healthy donors. A multiplex PCR was run with 60 Vbeta primers and 13 Jbeta primers. TCRdb keeps only in-frame clones here, not all; method: immunoSEQ multiplex PCR. The sample holds around 150,000 clones, roughly four fifths seen once. The sample consisted of PBMCs. The receptors stem from a man aged 55 to 69 in good health and CMV-seronegative.

V is TRBV28 and J is TRBJ1-5; the match to TRBD1 covers 7 bases. The germline V gene encodes CDR1 MDHEN and CDR2 SYDVKM. The CDR3 consists of 19 residues. V dropped 6 bases and J dropped 0; count of bases not matched to a gene: 17. The CDR3 protein is CASRQKGPGQYYSNQPQHF. As DNA, the CDR3 is TGTGCCAGCAGACAAAAGGGTCCGGGACAGTATTATAGCAATCAGCCCCAGCATTTT.

The rearrangement joins TRBV28 to TRBJ1-4; 12 bases are shared with TRBD1. The CDR3 runs 17 residues. The J segment lost 0 bases and the V segment lost 5 bases, leaving 4 bases of the junction unmatched. Germline CDR1 reads MDHEN; CDR2 reads SYDVKM. CDR3 region: CASSPGQGAATNEKLFF. For the CDR3, the DNA is TGTGCCAGCAGTCCGGGACAGGGGGCTGCAACTAATGAAAAACTGTTTTTT.

The rearrangement uses TRBV5-1 and TRBJ1-1, with D possibly being TRBD1 (6 bases). The CDR3 consists of 14 residues. The V end lost 1 base, the J end lost 3 bases, and 10 bases lay between the germline ends. The germline V gene encodes CDR1 SGHRS and CDR2 YFSETQ. The chain's CDR3 is CASSLTGLDTEAFF. CDR3 DNA sequence: TGCGCCAGCAGCTTGACAGGGTTGGACACTGAAGCTTTCTTT.

The rearrangement joins TRBV7-8 to TRBJ1-5; TRBD1 is a possible D gene (5 bases). Germline V gene lookup returns CDR1 SGHVS and CDR2 FQNEAQ. The ends were cut back, 5 bases at V and 7 bases at J, with 21 bases in the middle. The CDR3 has 16 residues. The CDR3 coding sequence is TGTGCCAGCAGCACCAACACAGGTGACCCTCGGCAGCCCCAGCATTTT. Its translation is CASSTNTGDPRQPQHF.